Shown below are 3 T cell receptor beta chains from a single sample sequenced in a study of T cells in Graves' hyperthyroidism and ophthalmopathy. Amplification targeted TCR beta CDR3 regions from RNA transcripts. Researchers ran a first-round RT-PCR on the TCR CDR3 using the HTBI primer set. Using its own MiXCR run on the multiplex PCR reads, TCRdb lists one record per CDR3 protein. Of around 620,000 distinct CDR3 sequences listed, more than 13% are singletons. The sequenced sample consisted of blood. Receptor source: a woman between 18 and 29 years old with Graves' ophthalmopathy.

This clonotype has ten or more counts. The chain is built from TRBV7-9 and TRBJ2-5, with 10 bases that match TRBD1. The ends lost 7 bases at V and 3 bases at J; junction bases unmatched: 5. Per germline, CDR1 SEHNR and CDR2 FQNEAQ (reference sequence). The CDR3 consists of 14 residues. As DNA, the CDR3 is TGTGCCAGCACCCACGGGACAGGGGAAGAGACCCAGTACTTC. It specifies CASTHGTGEETQYF.

This clonotype was detected many times. The chain recombines TRBV6-2 or TRBV6-3 with TRBJ1-5, with a tentative D call TRBD1 (6 bases). This CDR3 region has 13 residues. Germline V gives CDR1 MNHEY, CDR2 SVGEGT. V was cut by 5 bases and J by 4 bases, with 9 bases left in between. DNA for the CDR3: TGTGCCAGCAGTACGGACAGAAATCAGCCCCAGCATTTT. Translated: CASSTDRNQPQHF.

With regard to this clonotype: A clone one base away is much larger, so this may be a read error. V usage is TRBV11-2 and J usage is TRBJ2-7; D may match TRBD1 or TRBD2 (5 bases each). CDR3 length: 14 amino acids. Germline CDR1 and CDR2: SGHAT and FQNNGV. V lost 7 bases, J lost 5 bases, and 18 bases lay in between. CDR3 in amino acids: CASTSTTEGHEQYF. The CDR3 nucleotides are TGTGCCAGCACCTCCACGACAGAGGGGCACGAGCAGTACTTC.